The 2 T cell receptor beta chains given below trace back to one sample, sequenced in a study of shared clonotypes between healthy human individuals. Produced via immunoSEQ multiplex PCR; TCRdb's table is partial and in-frame only. Of around 2.3 million clones detected, roughly 95% appear once; the ten largest clones hold over 0.1%. Sequenced sample: naive CD4+ T cells sorted from blood. Subset in this sample: CD45RA+ positively selected. The receptors were gathered from a man younger than 35 in good health.

This sequence joins TRBV10-2 and TRBJ1-4; 7 bases are a match to TRBD1. The V and J ends lost 6 bases and 6 bases, in that order; junction bases with no gene match: 7. The CDR3 length is 14 residues. Per germline, CDR1 WSHSY and CDR2 SAAADI. The CDR3 sequence: CASSATGSDEKLFF. The CDR3 DNA sequence: TGCGCCAGCAGCGCGACAGGGTCGGATGAAAAACTGTTTTTT.

This chain links TRBV6-5 with TRBJ2-7, with TRBD1 identical over 8 bases. Germline loops: CDR1 MNHEY, CDR2 SVGAGI. The V segment lost 6 bases and the J segment 2 bases; nucleotides outside the gene matches: 9. The CDR3 has 15 amino acids. The CDR3 loop is CASSKLRGPPYEQYF. The CDR3 nucleotides read TGTGCCAGCAGCAAGCTCAGGGGGCCTCCCTACGAGCAGTACTTC.